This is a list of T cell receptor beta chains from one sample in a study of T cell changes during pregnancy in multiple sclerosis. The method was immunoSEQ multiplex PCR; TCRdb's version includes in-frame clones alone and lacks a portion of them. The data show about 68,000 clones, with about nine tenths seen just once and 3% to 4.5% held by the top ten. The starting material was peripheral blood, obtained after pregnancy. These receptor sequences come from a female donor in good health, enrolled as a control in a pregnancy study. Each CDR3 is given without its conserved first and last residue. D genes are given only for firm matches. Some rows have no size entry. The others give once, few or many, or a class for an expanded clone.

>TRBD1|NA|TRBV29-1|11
SVEDQGDFRAF
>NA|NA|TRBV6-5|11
ASSYETSYGYT
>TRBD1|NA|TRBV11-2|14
ASSSDGQGFSYEQY
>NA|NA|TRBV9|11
ASSVETGTGKT
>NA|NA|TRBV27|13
ASRRGRGIRTEAF
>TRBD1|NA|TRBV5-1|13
ASSPSGQAVYEQY
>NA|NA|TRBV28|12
ASSPIINTGELF
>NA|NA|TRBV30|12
AWSVRVGLNEQF
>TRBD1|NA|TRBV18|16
ASSFGQGVSSGANVLT
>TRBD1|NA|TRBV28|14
ASSLYWTGDQETQY
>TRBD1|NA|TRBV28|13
ASTWTGTGANVLT
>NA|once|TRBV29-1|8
SVAGSGYT
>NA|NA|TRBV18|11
ASSPTTSYEQY
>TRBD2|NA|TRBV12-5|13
ASAAWAGGRYEQY
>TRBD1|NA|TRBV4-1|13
ASSPSGTGEHGYT
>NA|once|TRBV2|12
ASSERGRGAEAF
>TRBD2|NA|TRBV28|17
ASSSTGTSGTKYTDTQY
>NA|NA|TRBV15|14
ATSRGGNEGGTEAF
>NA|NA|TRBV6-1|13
ASSEPWPSGNTIY
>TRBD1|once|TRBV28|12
ASSVPGQIYGYT
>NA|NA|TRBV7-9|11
ASSFLEYTEAF
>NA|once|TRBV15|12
ATSRDPGRNGYT
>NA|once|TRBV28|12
ASSPPGGRQPQH
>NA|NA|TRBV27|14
ASSLRMRPGANVLT
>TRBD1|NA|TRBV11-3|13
ASSSGQGSTDTQY
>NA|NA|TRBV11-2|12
ASSFGTGYYEQY
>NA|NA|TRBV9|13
ASIERNGRGTEAF
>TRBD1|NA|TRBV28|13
ASSIPRHRGYGYT
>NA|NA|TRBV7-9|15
ASSLGRFAGKNEKLF
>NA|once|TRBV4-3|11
ASSQGRITEAF
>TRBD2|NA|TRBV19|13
ASTGTRDFTGELF
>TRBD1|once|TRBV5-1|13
ASSFPGGSFDEQF
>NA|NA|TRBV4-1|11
ASSQGVAYEQY
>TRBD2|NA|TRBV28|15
ASSNTGTGGPYNEQF
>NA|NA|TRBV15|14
ATSRDLGGPNEKLF
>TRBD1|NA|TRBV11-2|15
ASSLGRTGDRTDTQY
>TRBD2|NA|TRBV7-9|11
ASSGTTPHEQF
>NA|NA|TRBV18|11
ASSPGENTEAF
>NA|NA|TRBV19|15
ASSISATASSGNTIY
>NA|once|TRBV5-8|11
ASSYRNTGELF
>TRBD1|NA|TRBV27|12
ASSPTGGHSPLH
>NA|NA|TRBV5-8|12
ASSRDTDAPEAF
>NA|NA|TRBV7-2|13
ASSHPGHTAYEQY